This T cell receptor (beta chain) originates from a study of OX40 agonist ivuxolimab in advanced cancers. Findings and caveats of the study: CD8+ T cells (on average) carried more expanded clones than CD4+ T cells. Among expanded peripheral T cells, antigen specificity went undetermined. At 0.1 to 3.0 mg/kg, clonal expansion of CD4+ and CD8+ blood T cells had occurred by week 6.

The CDR3 is made up of 14 amino acids. The germline V gene has CDR1 SGDLS and CDR2 YYNGEE. The V end lost 0 bases, the J end lost 5 bases, and 11 bases lay between the germline ends. This clone was observed a few times. Its antigen is still unknown. Drawing of blood for sampling happened at baseline, at cycle 4 day 1, and at cycle 7 day 1. Clones were sequenced by immunoSEQ multiplex PCR, and TCRdb holds only the in-frame ones, with some missing. The profile shows about 91,000 clones, 70% to 90% of them singletons. This rearrangement joins TRBV9 to TRBJ1-1; D possibly corresponds to TRBD1 (5 bases). This TCR came from an adult with an advanced solid tumor such as melanoma, head and neck, liver or kidney cancer. Sequenced material: CD4+ or CD8+ T cells sorted from blood, taken in a trial of the OX40 agonist ivuxolimab. CDR3 residues: CASSVAGGATEAFF. As DNA, the CDR3 is TGTGCCAGCAGCGTAGCTGGGGGTGCAACTGAAGCTTTCTTT.